This T cell receptor (beta chain) was observed in a study of OX40 agonist ivuxolimab in advanced cancers. The table came from immunoSEQ multiplex PCR; TCRdb's copy has only in-frame clones and leaves some out. The sample has about 31,000 clones; 80% to 90% are singletons. V was clipped by 5 bases and J by 8 bases, with 7 bases between them. CDR1 is MGHRA and CDR2 is YSYEKL in the germline V gene. CDR3 length: 11 residues. This chain links TRBV4-1 with TRBJ2-1; D not resolved. The sequences come from CD4+ or CD8+ T cells sorted from blood, collected in a trial of the OX40 agonist ivuxolimab. The sequence was obtained from an adult with an advanced solid tumor such as melanoma, head and neck, liver or kidney cancer. The CDR3 loop is CASSLRDEQFF. The CDR3 bases are TGCGCCAGCAGCTTAAGGGATGAGCAGTTCTTC.